This T cell receptor beta chain stems from a study of early stage breast cancer tumors. Study-wide background: Under 10 ER+/PR+/HER2- tumors were invasive ductal; a few were invasive lobular.

The protocol was immunoSEQ multiplex PCR, while the TCRdb copy is restricted to in-frame clones and leaves out a portion. This repertoire shows 9,000 or so clones, 66% found once; its top ten account for less than 9%. Notes on this clone: Its antigen is unidentified.

Findings of the study overall: Tumor and normal breast were distinguished via blood comparison in about 85% of the 16 patients.

This TCR was sampled from a person aged 45-60 years with breast cancer. The source material was breast tumor tissue.

In DNA form, the CDR3 reads TGTGCCAGCAGCTCCGGACAGGGGAATTACGAGCAGTACTTC. The encoded protein is CASSSGQGNYEQYF. This chain joins TRBV9 and TRBJ2-7; 9 nucleotides match TRBD1. This CDR3 has 14 amino acids. Germline trimming cut 4 bases from V and 4 bases from J; bases unmatched to any gene: 6. Germline V CDR1 and CDR2: SGDLS, YYNGEE. The full variable domain, rest sourced from reference TRBV9 and TRBJ2-7, is DSGVTQTPKHLITATGQRVTLRCSPRSGDLSVYWYQQSLDQGLQFLIQYYNGEERAKGNILERFSAQQFPDLHSELNLSSLELGDSALYFCASSSGQGNYEQYFGPGTRLTVT.